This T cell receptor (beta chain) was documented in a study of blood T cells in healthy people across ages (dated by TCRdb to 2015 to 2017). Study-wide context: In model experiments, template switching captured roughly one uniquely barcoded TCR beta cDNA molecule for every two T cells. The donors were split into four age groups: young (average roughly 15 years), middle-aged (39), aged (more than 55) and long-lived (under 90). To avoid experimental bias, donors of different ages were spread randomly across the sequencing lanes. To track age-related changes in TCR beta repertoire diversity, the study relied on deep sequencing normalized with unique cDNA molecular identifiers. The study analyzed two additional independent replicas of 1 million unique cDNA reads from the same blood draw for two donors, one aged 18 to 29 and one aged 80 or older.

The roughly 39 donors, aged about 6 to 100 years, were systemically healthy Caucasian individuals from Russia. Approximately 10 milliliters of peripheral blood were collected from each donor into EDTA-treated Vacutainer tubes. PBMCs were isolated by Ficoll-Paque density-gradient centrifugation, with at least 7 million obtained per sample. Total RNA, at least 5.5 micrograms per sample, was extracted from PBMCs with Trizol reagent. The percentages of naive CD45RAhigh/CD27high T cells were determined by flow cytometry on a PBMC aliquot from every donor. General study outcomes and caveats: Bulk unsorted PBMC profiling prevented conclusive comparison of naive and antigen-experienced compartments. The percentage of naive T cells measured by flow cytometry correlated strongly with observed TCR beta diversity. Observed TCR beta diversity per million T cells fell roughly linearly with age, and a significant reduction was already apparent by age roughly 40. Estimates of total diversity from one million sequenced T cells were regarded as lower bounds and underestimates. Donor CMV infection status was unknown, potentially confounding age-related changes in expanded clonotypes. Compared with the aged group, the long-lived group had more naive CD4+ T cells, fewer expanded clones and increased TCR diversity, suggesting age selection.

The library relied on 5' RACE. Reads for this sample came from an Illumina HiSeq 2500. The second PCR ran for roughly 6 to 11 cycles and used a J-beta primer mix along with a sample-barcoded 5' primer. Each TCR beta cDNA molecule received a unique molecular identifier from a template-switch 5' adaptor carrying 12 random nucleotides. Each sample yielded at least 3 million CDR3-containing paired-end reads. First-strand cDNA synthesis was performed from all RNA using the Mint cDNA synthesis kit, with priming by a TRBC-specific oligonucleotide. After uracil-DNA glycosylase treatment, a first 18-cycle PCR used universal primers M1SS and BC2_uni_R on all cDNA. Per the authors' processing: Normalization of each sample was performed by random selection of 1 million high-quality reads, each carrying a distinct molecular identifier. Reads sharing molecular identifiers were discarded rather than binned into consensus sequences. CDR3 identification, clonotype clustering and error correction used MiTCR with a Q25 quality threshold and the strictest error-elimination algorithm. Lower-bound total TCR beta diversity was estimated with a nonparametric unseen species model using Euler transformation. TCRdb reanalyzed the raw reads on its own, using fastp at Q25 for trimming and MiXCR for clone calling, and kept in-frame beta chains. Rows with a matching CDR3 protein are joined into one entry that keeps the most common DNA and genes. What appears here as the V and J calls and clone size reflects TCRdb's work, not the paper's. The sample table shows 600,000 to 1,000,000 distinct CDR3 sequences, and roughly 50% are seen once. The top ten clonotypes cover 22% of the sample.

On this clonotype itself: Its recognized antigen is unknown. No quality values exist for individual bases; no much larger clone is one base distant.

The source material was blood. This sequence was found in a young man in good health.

The CDR3 sequence is CSVEEGGNNNEQFF. The DNA sequence follows: TGCAGCGTTGAAGAGGGGGGCAACAACAATGAGCAGTTCTTC. The chain employs TRBV29-1 and TRBJ2-1; the D element could tentatively be TRBD1 or TRBD2, as 6 bases agree for each. Looking up the germline V gene yields CDR1 SQVTM and CDR2 ANQGSEA. Reading from cysteine to phenylalanine, the CDR3 counts 14 amino acids. Only the CDR3 DNA stays, 42 bases, in frame from base 1. The junction carries 11 bases between V and J, which are trimmed by 0 bases and 5 bases respectively.